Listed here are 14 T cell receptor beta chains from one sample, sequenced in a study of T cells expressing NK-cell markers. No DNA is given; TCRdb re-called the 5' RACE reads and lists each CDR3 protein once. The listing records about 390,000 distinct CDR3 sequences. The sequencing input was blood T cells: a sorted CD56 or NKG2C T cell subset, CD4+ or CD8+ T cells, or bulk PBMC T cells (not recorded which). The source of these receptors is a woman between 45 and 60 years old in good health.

CDR3 in amino acids: CASSQDLAGLAVHTGELFF. The gene calls are TRBV14 and TRBJ2-2; TCRdb returns TRBD2, unconfirmable since there is no DNA. The CDR3 consists of 19 residues. Germline lookup yields CDR1 SGHDN and CDR2 FVKESK.

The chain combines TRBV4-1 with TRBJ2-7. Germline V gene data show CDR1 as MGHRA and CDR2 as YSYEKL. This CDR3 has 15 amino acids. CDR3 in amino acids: CASSQGFRVSYEQYF.

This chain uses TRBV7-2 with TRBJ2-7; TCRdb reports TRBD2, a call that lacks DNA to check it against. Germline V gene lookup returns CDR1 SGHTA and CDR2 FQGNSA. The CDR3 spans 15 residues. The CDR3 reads CASSSLAGGPYEQYF.

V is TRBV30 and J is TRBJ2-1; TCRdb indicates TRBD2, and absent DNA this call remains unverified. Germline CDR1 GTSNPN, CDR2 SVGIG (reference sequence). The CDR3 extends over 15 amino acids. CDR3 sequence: CAWSGGGAGVNEQFF.

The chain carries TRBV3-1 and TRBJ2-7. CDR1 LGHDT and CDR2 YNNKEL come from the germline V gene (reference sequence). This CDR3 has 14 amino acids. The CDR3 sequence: CASSPPDVPYEQYF.

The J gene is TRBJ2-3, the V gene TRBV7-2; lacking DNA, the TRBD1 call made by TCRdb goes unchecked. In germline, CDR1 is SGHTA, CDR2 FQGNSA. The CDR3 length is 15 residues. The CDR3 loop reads CASSFDSLNTDTQYF.

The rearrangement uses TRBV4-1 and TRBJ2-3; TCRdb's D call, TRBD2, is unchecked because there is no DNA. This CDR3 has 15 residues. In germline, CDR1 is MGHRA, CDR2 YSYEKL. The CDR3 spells CASSQEASGPDTQYF.

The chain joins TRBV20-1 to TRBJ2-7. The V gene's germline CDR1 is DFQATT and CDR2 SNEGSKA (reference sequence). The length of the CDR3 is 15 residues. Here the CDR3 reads CSARDRQAPSYEQYF.

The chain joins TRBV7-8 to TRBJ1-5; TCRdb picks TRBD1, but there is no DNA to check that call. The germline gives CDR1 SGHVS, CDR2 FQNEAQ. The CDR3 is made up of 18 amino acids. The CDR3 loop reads CASSLFVGLQGSNQPQHF.

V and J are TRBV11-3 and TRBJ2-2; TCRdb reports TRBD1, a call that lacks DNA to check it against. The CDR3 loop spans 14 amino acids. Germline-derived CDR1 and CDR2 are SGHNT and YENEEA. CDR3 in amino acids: CASSLEPLTGELFF. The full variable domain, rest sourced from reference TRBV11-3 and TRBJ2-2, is EAGVVQSPRYKIIEKKQPVAFWCNPISGHNTLYWYLQNLGQGPELLIRYENEEAVDDSQLPKDRFSAERLKGVDSTLKIQPAELGDSAVYLCASSLEPLTGELFFGEGSRLTVL.

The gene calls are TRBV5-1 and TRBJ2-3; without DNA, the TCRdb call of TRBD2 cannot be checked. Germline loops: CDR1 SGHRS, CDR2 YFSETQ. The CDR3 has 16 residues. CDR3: CASSLDAGAGRDTQYF.

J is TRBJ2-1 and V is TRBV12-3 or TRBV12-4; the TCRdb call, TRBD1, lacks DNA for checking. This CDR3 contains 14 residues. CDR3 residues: CASSLPDRFNEQFF.

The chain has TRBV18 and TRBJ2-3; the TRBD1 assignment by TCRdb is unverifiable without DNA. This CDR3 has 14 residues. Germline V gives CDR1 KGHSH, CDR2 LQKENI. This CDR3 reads CASSPGPSTDTQYF.

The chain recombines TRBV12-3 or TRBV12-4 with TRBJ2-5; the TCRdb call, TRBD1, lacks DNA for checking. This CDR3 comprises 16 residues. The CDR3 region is CASSPLGPTRMETQYF.